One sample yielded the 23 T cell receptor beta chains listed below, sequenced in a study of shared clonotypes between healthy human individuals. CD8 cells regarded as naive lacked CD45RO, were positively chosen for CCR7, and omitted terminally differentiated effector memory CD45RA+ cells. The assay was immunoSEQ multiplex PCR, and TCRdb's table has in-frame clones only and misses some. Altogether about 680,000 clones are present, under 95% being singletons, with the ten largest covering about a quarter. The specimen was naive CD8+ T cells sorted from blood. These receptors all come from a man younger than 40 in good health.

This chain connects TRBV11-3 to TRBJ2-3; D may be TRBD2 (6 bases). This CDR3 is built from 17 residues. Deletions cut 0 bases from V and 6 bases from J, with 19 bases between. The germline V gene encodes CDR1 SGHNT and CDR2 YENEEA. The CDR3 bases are TGTGCCAGCAGCTTAGAGTCTGGCGGGGAGGAGTGGGATACGCAGTATTTT. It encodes CASSLESGGEEWDTQYF.

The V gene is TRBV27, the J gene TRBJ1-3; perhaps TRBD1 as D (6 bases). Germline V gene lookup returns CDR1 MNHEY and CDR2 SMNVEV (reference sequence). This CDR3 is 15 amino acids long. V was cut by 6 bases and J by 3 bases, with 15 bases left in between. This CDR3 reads CASSPSGVLGNTIYF. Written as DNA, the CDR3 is TGTGCCAGCAGCCCCTCAGGGGTCCTTGGAAACACCATATATTTT.

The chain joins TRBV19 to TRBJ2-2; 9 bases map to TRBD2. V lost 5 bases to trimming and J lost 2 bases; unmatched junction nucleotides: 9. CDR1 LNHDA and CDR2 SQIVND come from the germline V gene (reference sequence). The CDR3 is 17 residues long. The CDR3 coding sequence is TGTGCCAGTAGTTCGAACATAGCGGGAGTCAACACCGGGGAGCTGTTTTTT. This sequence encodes CASSSNIAGVNTGELFF.

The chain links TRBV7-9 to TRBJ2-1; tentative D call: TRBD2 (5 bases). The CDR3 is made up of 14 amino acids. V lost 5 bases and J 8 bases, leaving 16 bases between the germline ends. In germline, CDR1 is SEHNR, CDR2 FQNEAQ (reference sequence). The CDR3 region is CASSHPTHGDEQFF. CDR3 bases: TGTGCCAGCAGCCATCCGACCCACGGGGATGAGCAGTTCTTC.

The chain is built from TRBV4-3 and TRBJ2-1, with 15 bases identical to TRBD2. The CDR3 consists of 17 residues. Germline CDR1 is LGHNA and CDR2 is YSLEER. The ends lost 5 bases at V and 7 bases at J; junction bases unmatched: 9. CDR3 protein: CASSYIKGTSGGNEQFF. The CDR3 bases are TGCGCCAGCAGCTACATAAAAGGGACTAGCGGGGGGAATGAGCAGTTCTTC.

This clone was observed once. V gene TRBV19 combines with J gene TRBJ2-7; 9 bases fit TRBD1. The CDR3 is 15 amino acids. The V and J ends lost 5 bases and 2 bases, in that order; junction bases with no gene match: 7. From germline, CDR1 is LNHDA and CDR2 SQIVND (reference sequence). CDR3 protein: CASSAPGTGTYEQYF. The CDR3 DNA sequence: TGTGCCAGTAGTGCCCCCGGGACAGGGACCTACGAGCAGTACTTC.

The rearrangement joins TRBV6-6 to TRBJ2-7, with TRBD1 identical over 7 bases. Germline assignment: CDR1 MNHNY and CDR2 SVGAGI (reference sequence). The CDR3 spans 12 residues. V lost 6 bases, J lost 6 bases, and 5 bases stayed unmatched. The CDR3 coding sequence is TGTGCCAGCAGCTCGGGACAGAGCGAGCAGTACTTC. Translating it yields CASSSGQSEQYF.

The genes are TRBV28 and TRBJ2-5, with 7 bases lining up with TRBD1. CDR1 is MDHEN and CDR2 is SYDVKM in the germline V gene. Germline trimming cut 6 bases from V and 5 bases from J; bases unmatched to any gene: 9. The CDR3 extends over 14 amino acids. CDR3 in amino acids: CASRPRDRRETQYF. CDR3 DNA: TGTGCCAGCAGGCCACGGGACAGAAGGGAGACCCAGTACTTC.

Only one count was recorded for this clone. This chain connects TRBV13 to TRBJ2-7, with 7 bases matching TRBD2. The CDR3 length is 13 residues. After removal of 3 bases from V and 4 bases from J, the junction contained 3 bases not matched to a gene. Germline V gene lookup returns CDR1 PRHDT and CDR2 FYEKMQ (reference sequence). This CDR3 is CASSLASGYEQYF. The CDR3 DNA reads TGTGCCAGCAGCTTGGCTAGCGGATACGAGCAGTACTTC.

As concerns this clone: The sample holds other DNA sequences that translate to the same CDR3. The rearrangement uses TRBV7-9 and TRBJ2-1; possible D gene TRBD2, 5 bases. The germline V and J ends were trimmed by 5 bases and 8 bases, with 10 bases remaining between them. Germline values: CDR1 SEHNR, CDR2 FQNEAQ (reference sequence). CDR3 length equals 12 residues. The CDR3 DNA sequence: TGTGCCAGCAGCCTCCTCGGGGATGAGCAGTTCTTC. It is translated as CASSLLGDEQFF.

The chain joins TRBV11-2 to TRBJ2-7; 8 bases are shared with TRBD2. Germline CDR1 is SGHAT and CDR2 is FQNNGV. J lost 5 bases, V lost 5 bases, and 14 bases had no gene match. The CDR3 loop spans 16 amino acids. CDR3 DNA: TGTGCCAGCAGCACAACTTCCAGCGGGAGTCCCAACGAGCAGTACTTC. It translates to CASSTTSSGSPNEQYF.

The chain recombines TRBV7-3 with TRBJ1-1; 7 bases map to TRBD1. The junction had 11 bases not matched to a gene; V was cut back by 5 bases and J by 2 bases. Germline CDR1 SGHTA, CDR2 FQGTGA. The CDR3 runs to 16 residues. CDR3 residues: CASSADRVEGNTEAFF. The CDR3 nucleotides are TGTGCCAGCAGCGCCGACAGGGTTGAGGGCAACACTGAAGCTTTCTTT.

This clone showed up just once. The CDR3 nucleotides are TGTGCCTGGAGTGTATTAGTGAGCACAGATACGCAGTATTTT. This gives the protein CAWSVLVSTDTQYF. The V gene is TRBV30, the J gene TRBJ2-3, with D unresolved. Trimming cost V 0 bases and J 0 bases, with 7 bases left between them. CDR3 length: 14 amino acids. Germline CDR1 reads GTSNPN; CDR2 reads SVGIG (reference sequence).

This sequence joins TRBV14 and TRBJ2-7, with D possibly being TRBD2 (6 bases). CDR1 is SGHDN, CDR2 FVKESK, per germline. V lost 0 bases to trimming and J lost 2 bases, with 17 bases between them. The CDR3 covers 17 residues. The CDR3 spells CASSQDYAGLRTYEQYF. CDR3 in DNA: TGTGCCAGCAGCCAAGACTACGCCGGACTAAGGACCTACGAGCAGTACTTC.

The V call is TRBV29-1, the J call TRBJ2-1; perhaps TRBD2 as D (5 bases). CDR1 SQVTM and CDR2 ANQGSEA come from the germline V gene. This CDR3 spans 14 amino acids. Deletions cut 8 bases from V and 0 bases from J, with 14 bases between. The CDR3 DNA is TGCAGCTTGAGGAGCGGAGGCTCCTACAATGAGCAGTTCTTC. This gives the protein CSLRSGGSYNEQFF.

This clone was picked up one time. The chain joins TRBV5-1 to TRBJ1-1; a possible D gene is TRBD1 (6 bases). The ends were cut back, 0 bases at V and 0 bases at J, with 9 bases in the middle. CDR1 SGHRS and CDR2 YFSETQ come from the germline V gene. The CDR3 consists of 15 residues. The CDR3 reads CASSLAGQMNTEAFF. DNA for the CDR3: TGCGCCAGCAGCTTGGCAGGACAGATGAACACTGAAGCTTTCTTT.

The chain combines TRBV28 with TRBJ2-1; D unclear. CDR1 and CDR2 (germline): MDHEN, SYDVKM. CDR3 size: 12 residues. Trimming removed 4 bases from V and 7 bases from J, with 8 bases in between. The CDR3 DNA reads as TGTGCCAGCAGTTGGACCGGGAATGAGCAGTTCTTC. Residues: CASSWTGNEQFF. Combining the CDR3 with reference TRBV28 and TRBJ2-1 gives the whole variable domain DVKVTQSSRYLVKRTGEKVFLECVQDMDHENMFWYRQDPGLGLRLIYFSYDVKMKEKGDIPEGYSVSREKKERFSLILESASTNQTSMYLCASSWTGNEQFFGPGTRLTVL.

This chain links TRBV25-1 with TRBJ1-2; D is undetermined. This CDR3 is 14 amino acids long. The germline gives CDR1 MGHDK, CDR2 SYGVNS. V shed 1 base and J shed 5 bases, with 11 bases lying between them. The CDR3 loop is CASSESRYRYGYTF. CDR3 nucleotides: TGTGCCAGCAGTGAATCCAGGTACCGGTATGGCTACACCTTC.

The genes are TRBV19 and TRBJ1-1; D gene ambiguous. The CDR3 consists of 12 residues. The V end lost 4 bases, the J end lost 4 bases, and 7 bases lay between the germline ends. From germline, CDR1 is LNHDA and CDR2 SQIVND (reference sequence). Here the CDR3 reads CASSTSLTEAFF. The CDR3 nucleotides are TGTGCCAGTAGTACATCCCTCACTGAAGCTTTCTTT. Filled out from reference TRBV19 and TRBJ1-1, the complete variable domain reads DGGITQSPKYLFRKEGQNVTLSCEQNLNHDAMYWYRQDPGQGLRLIYYSQIVNDFQKGDIAEGYSVSREKKESFPLTVTSAQKNPTAFYLCASSTSLTEAFFGQGTRLTVV.

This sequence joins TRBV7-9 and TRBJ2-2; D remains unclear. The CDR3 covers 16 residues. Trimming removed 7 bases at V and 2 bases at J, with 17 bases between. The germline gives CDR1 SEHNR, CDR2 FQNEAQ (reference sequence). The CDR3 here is CASTPSDVPNTGELFF. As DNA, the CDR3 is TGTGCCAGCACCCCCTCCGACGTACCCAACACCGGGGAGCTGTTTTTT.

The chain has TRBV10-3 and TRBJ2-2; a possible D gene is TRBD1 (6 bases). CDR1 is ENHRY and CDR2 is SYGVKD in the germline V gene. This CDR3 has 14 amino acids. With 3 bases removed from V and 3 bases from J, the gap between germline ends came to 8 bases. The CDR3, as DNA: TGTGCCATCAGTGACCCAGGGGACACCGGGGAGCTGTTTTTT. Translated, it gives CAISDPGDTGELFF.

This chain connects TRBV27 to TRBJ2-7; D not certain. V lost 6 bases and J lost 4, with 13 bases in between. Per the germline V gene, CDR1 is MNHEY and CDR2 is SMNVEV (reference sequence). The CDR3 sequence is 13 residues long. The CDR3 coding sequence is TGTGCCAGCAGCCCTCGCGGTAGATACGAGCAGTACTTC. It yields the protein CASSPRGRYEQYF.

This CDR3 is CASSLEVNTGSTEAFF. CDR3 nucleotides: TGTGCCAGCAGCTTAGAAGTGAACACAGGGAGCACTGAAGCTTTCTTT. This chain links TRBV11-2 with TRBJ1-1; TRBD1 might be the D (6 bases). Germline loops: CDR1 SGHAT, CDR2 FQNNGV. The CDR3 consists of 16 residues. V gave up 0 bases and J gave up 4 bases, with 15 bases separating them.